The rows below give T cell receptor beta chains drawn from one sample of a study of CD8 T cells in Susac syndrome. TCRdb re-called the immunoSEQ multiplex PCR reads with MiXCR, one entry per CDR3 protein. The table includes some 180,000 distinct CDR3 sequences, roughly 90% detected once. The sequenced material came from CD4+ T cells from PBMCs. These receptor sequences come from a human donor with Susac syndrome. Each CDR3 is given with its conserved first and last residue. The D gene is left open where the match is weak. Rows give clone size only sometimes, using once, few, many, or a class for an expanded clone.

cdr3_nt cdr3_aa j_call d_call v_call clone_size
TGTGCCAGCAGCACGGGACGGACCTCCTACGAGCAGTACTTC CASSTGRTSYEQYF TRBJ2-7 NA TRBV21-1 NA
TGTGCCAGCAGTGATTCACTCTATGGCTACACCTTC CASSDSLYGYTF TRBJ1-2 NA TRBV6-1 NA
TGTGCCAGCAGTGTGAGACAGGGGGGGAACGAGCAGTACTTC CASSVRQGGNEQYF TRBJ2-7 TRBD1 TRBV6-1 NA
TGTGCCAGCAGCGATTACGGGGGCCAAGAGACCCAGTACTTC CASSDYGGQETQYF TRBJ2-5 NA TRBV12-3/TRBV12-4 NA
TGCAGTGCTAGAGAGATAAGTAGCGGGAGGGCATCCTCCTACGAGCAGTACTTC CSAREISSGRASSYEQYF TRBJ2-7 TRBD2 TRBV20-1 NA
TGTGCCAGCAGCTTCTTGGCAGTTCCGAACACTGAAGCTTTCTTT CASSFLAVPNTEAFF TRBJ1-1 NA TRBV7-9 NA
TGTGCCAGCCTTAAAATCTTGGGTGATGGGGGCACTGAAGCTTTCTTT CASLKILGDGGTEAFF TRBJ1-1 NA TRBV6-1 NA
TGCGCCAGCAGCTTTGGGGGACGGAGCGAGCAGTACTTC CASSFGGRSEQYF TRBJ2-7 NA TRBV5-1 NA
TGTGCCAGCAGCAAAGGAGTAGGGACAGCGTCAGATGAGCAGTTCTTC CASSKGVGTASDEQFF TRBJ2-1 TRBD1 TRBV14 NA
TGTGCCAGCAGCCAAGATGGGGGATCTGAGCAGTTCTTC CASSQDGGSEQFF TRBJ2-1 NA TRBV3-1 NA
TGTGCCAGCAGCGAACAGGGGATCCACTACGAGCAGTACTTC CASSEQGIHYEQYF TRBJ2-7 TRBD1 TRBV2 NA
TGTGCCAGCAGTTTAGCGGGAGGCCGGGTAGATACGCAGTATTTT CASSLAGGRVDTQYF TRBJ2-3 TRBD2 TRBV2 NA
TGTGCCAGCAGCTTAGGGATTAACACTGAAGCTTTCTTT CASSLGINTEAFF TRBJ1-1 NA TRBV7-3 once
TGCGCCAGCAGCTCCCTGGCGGCAGGGATGGCCTACGAGCAGTACTTC CASSSLAAGMAYEQYF TRBJ2-7 NA TRBV5-1 NA
TGTGCCAGCAGAAAGGGGCCTGGCGGTCACAATGAGCAGTTCTTC CASRKGPGGHNEQFF TRBJ2-1 NA TRBV7-8 NA
TGTGCCAGCAGCCAGGGACTAGCGGGAGCATGGACGCAGTATTTT CASSQGLAGAWTQYF TRBJ2-3 TRBD2 TRBV6-5 NA
TGCAGTGCTAGAGGCAGGGTGGGACAAGAGACCCAGTACTTC CSARGRVGQETQYF TRBJ2-5 NA TRBV20-1 NA
TGTGCCAGTAGTATTCCGGGACTACGGTTCCTAGATGAGCAGTTCTTC CASSIPGLRFLDEQFF TRBJ2-1 TRBD2 TRBV19 NA
TGCGCCAGCAGCCAAGAAGGAAGGGGGACCCAGTACTTC CASSQEGRGTQYF TRBJ2-5 NA TRBV4-1 NA
TGCGCCAGCACTATTGGAGGGCCAGGCTCACCCCTCCACTTT CASTIGGPGSPLHF TRBJ1-6 NA TRBV5-1 NA
TGTGCCAGCAGCGGGCAGCTCACAGATACGCAGTATTTT CASSGQLTDTQYF TRBJ2-3 NA TRBV4-2 NA
TGCAGTGCTAGAAGACAGGGGGAGACCCAGTACTTC CSARRQGETQYF TRBJ2-5 TRBD1 TRBV20-1 NA
TGCAGTGCTAGAGATCTTGACAGTCGGTCCTACAATGAGCAGTTCTTC CSARDLDSRSYNEQFF TRBJ2-1 NA TRBV20-1 NA
TGCAGTGCTACAACCCAGGGACAGCGAGGCTACACCTTC CSATTQGQRGYTF TRBJ1-2 TRBD1 TRBV20-1 once
TGCGCCAGCAGCTTGGGGCCTACAGGATATTATGGCTACACCTTC CASSLGPTGYYGYTF TRBJ1-2 NA TRBV5-1 NA
TGCAGCGCGTACAGGGCGTCTGAAGCTTTCTTT CSAYRASEAFF TRBJ1-1 NA TRBV29-1 NA
TGTGCCAGCAGTGAGACAGGGGGCGCTTACAATGAGCAGTTCTTC CASSETGGAYNEQFF TRBJ2-1 TRBD1 TRBV9 NA
TGTGCCAGCAGCTCAGGAAGCACAGATACGCAGTATTTT CASSSGSTDTQYF TRBJ2-3 NA TRBV11-2 few
TGTGCCAGCAGTAGACCGGGACTTTCAGACGAGCAGTACTTC CASSRPGLSDEQYF TRBJ2-7 NA TRBV6-2/TRBV6-3 NA
TGTGCCTGGAGTATAGGACAGTTCTATGGCTACACCTTC CAWSIGQFYGYTF TRBJ1-2 NA TRBV30 NA